This note documents a single T cell receptor beta chain sequence. This clone was recorded only once. This receptor's antigen is unknown. Nothing much larger sits one base from this clone, and base qualities are not available. These data originate in a study of blood T cell repertoires in COVID-19 (TCRdb year 2020). Regarding the research as a whole: Collaborator samples came from the United States, Italy and Spain and covered acute and convalescent phases of COVID-19. The prospective study material was composed of cDNA or gDNA derived from T cells, B-cell-depleted T cells, or PBMCs. Subjects who had been exposed to COVID-19, were actively infected with it, or had recovered from it provided the deeply sampled blood TCRbeta repertoires that made up the dataset. The repertoires were released in a freely available public database meant as a resource for research on the immune response to SARS-CoV-2. Samples came from the ongoing ImmuneRACE study (first 160 participants) plus 1,254 subjects from 6 global collaborators. A de-identified subject ID, COVID-19 status, age in years and sex were almost always included in the sample metadata. Where available, HLA class I and class II types were taken from metadata supplied by the sample provider and were not determined by assay-based typing. What the work shows at the level of the full study, not this receptor alone: Clinical and demographic metadata were provided uncurated, with the amount varying by source and participant.

Inclusive of the bounding cysteine and phenylalanine, the CDR3 is 13 residues long. The kept DNA is CDR3 alone, 39 bases in frame from the first base. At the junction V is shortened by 5 bases and J by 2 bases, with 9 bases in between. In the germline V gene, CDR1 corresponds to MNHEY and CDR2 to SVGAGI. Each collaborating institution followed its own protocols to collect whole blood in K2EDTA tubes. Collaborator samples were shipped for TCRbeta analysis as frozen whole blood, isolated PBMCs, or DNA extracted from either sample type. TCRbeta CDR3 regions were amplified from genomic DNA using the immunoSEQ Assay, a bias-controlled multiplex PCR. In the source study's methods: Nucleated cell counts per sample were estimated from amplification of reference gene primers within the assay. To quantify the absolute abundance of each unique TCRbeta CDR3 rearrangement, sequence reads were collapsed and filtered. For each sample, productive Simpson clonality was calculated as the square root of Simpson's diversity index across productive rearrangements. The source is immuneACCESS, and TCRdb retained only in-frame sequences with V and J called. Part of the clones is not carried over; for the studies checked, unresolved V genes explain less than half of this, and the remainder is unexplained. Clone size and the V and J calls come from that table; the DNA yielded D and trimming. The sample table holds 200,000 to 300,000 clones, of which about four fifths were seen once. Approximately 3.5% of the sample comes from the top ten.

The sample was peripheral blood. This chain joins TRBV6-5 to TRBJ1-2, with no confidently assigned D gene. This sequence originates from a woman under 30 with acute or convalescent COVID-19. DNA sequence: TGTGCCAGCAGTCTCGGTAGAAACTATGGCTACACCTTC. It encodes CASSLGRNYGYTF.